This record concerns one T cell receptor (beta chain) sequence. Its antigen is undetermined. The CDR3 has 18 amino acids. This entry belongs to a study of cytotoxic CD8 clonotypes in ibrutinib-treated CLL. Study-level information: Average yields of 255,043 productive templates and 80,000 to 95,000 productive rearrangements characterized the samples. Study-wide results and limits: Sampling times differed between sustained-remission and progressing patients.

The repertoire was sequenced with immunoSEQ multiplex PCR; TCRdb's copy has only in-frame clones and lacks some. This table has under 150,000 clones, around 90% appearing once. Source: PBMCs, taken after 12 months of ibrutinib treatment. This chain links TRBV1 with TRBJ2-4; the table calls TRBD2, which could not be checked here. TRBV1 is tagged as a pseudogene. The clonotype comes from a human donor with chronic lymphocytic leukemia. DNA for the CDR3: TGCACCAGCAGCCAAGTCAGCTCTAGCGGTTTAGCCAAAAACATTCAGTACTTC. Residues: CTSSQVSSSGLAKNIQYF.